One and the same sample provided the 19 T cell receptor beta chains below, sequenced in a study of Graves' ophthalmopathy and Graves' hyperthyroidism. RNA transcripts were the template, and TCR beta CDR3 regions were amplified from them. RT-PCR with HTBI primers came first, then second-round multiplex PCR. From the multiplex PCR reads, TCRdb called clonotypes with MiXCR, one entry per CDR3 protein. The data hold around 470,000 distinct CDR3 sequences, with approximately 15% observed a single time. Material for sequencing was blood. These receptors all come from a woman in her 30s with Graves' ophthalmopathy.

This clonotype was counted between two and nine times. One end of the junction varies from germline; a read error may be responsible. This rearrangement joins TRBV27 to TRBJ1-1; weak D call: TRBD1 (5 bases). Germline loops: CDR1 MNHEY, CDR2 SMNVEV (reference sequence). The CDR3 covers 16 residues. CDR3 amino acids: CASSLSGSGVNTEASF. Written as DNA, the CDR3 is TGTGCCAGCAGTTTATCCGGATCGGGGGTTAACACTGAAGCTTCCTTT.

This rearrangement joins TRBV28 to TRBJ1-1; D is unclear. The CDR3 extends over 12 amino acids. Germline values: CDR1 MDHEN, CDR2 SYDVKM. Between the trimmed V and J ends, which lost 10 bases and 0 bases, there was a span of 9 bases. CDR3 in DNA: TGTGCCACAGCCGACCTGAACACTGAAGCTTTCTTT. Its translation is CATADLNTEAFF.

This clonotype appeared many times. The chain couples TRBV9 to TRBJ1-3; D remains ambiguous. CDR3 length equals 17 residues. Germline V gives CDR1 SGDLS, CDR2 YYNGEE. The ends were cut back, 0 bases at V and 0 bases at J, with 13 bases in the middle. CDR3 in DNA: TGTGCCAGCAGCGTAGAGTGGGCGCCTAGCTCTGGAAACACCATATATTTT. Encoded protein: CASSVEWAPSSGNTIYF.

This clonotype was counted ten times or more. The V call is TRBV5-6, the J call TRBJ2-6, with 7 bases lining up with TRBD1. With V trimmed by 2 bases and J by 2 bases, 1 base remained unmatched. The CDR3 spans 15 residues. CDR1 and CDR2 (germline): SGHDT, YYEEEE. CDR3 residues: CASSLTGAGANVLTF. CDR3 sequence (DNA): TGTGCCAGCAGCTTAACAGGGGCTGGGGCCAACGTCCTGACTTTC. Complete variable domain (other parts from reference TRBV5-6 and TRBJ2-6): DAGVTQSPTHLIKTRGQQVTLRCSPKSGHDTVSWYQQALGQGPQFIFQYYEEEERQRGNFPDRFSGHQFPNYSSELNVNALLLGDSALYLCASSLTGAGANVLTFGAGSRLTVL.

This clonotype was seen at least ten times. V and J are TRBV4-1 and TRBJ1-2, with 9 bases aligning to TRBD1. Germline V gene data show CDR1 as MGHRA and CDR2 as YSYEKL. This CDR3 is 16 amino acids long. After removal of 2 bases from V and 7 bases from J, the junction contained 11 bases not matched to a gene. The CDR3 loop is CASSQTGQGSRLGYTF. For the CDR3, the DNA is TGCGCCAGCAGCCAAACAGGACAGGGGAGTAGACTTGGCTACACCTTC.

This clonotype was counted many times. The chain recombines TRBV28 with TRBJ2-7; D possibly corresponds to TRBD2 (6 bases). This CDR3 comprises 14 residues. CDR1 and CDR2 from the germline V gene are MDHEN and SYDVKM. The germline V and J ends were trimmed by 6 bases and 3 bases, with 15 bases remaining between them. The CDR3 region is CASRPPRENYEQYF. In nucleotides, the CDR3 is TGTGCCAGCAGACCCCCTCGGGAGAACTACGAGCAGTACTTC.

There are many counts of this clonotype. J is TRBJ1-6 and V is TRBV12-3 or TRBV12-4; D gene unclear. Trimming took off 3 bases at V and 13 bases at J, with 13 bases between the two ends. The CDR3 covers 13 residues. DNA for the CDR3: TGTGCCAGCAGTTTGTCTGGTGTTTCTCCCCTCCACTTT. The encoded protein is CASSLSGVSPLHF.

Ten or more counts support this clonotype. V is TRBV28 and J is TRBJ2-5, with D tentatively TRBD1 (6 bases). V lost 8 bases and J 7 bases, leaving 20 bases between the germline ends. The CDR3 consists of 14 residues. Germline V gene sequence: CDR1 MDHEN, CDR2 SYDVKM. Here the CDR3 DNA reads TGTGCCAGCGCCCCCAGGGGAGAAGTGGCGACCCAGTACTTC. Encoded protein: CASAPRGEVATQYF.

In this sample, this clonotype turned up a few times. The chain couples TRBV2 to TRBJ1-2, with 7 bases that match TRBD1. This CDR3 has 14 residues. V shed 6 bases and J 4 bases; nucleotides not matched to a gene: 8. Germline lookup yields CDR1 SNHLY and CDR2 FYNNEI. CDR3 nucleotide sequence: TGTGCCAGCAGACCACTACAGGGGATCTATGGCTACACCTTC. Amino acids: CASRPLQGIYGYTF.

This clonotype was found many times. The genes are TRBV7-2 and TRBJ2-7, with 9 bases fitting TRBD2. Per germline, CDR1 SGHTA and CDR2 FQGNSA. This CDR3 is 14 amino acids long. V dropped 6 bases and J dropped 6; count of bases not matched to a gene: 9. DNA for the CDR3: TGTGCCAGCAGATGCTTAGCGGGAGAACCCGAGCAGTACTTC. Its translation: CASRCLAGEPEQYF.

This clonotype was seen repeatedly, ten times or more. This chain uses TRBV19 with TRBJ2-5; D remains ambiguous. Per germline, CDR1 LNHDA and CDR2 SQIVND (reference sequence). The CDR3 is made up of 13 amino acids. Trimming pared 3 bases from V and 5 bases from J, leaving 10 bases between. The CDR3 protein is CASSMWGIETQYF. The CDR3 nucleotides read TGTGCCAGTAGTATGTGGGGAATTGAGACCCAGTACTTC.

This clonotype came up many times. The gene calls are TRBV27 and TRBJ1-1; unclear D gene. V lost 5 bases to trimming and J lost 6 bases, with 19 bases between them. The CDR3 loop spans 15 amino acids. CDR1 MNHEY and CDR2 SMNVEV come from the germline V gene (reference sequence). This CDR3 is CASSQVRPLSPEAFF. The DNA of the CDR3 is TGTGCCAGCAGTCAGGTGAGGCCCCTGAGCCCTGAAGCTTTCTTT.

This clonotype was seen repeatedly, ten times or more. The V and J genes are TRBV18 and TRBJ2-5; 11 nucleotides align to TRBD1. Germline V gives CDR1 KGHSH, CDR2 LQKENI. V gave up 2 bases and J gave up 1 base; unmatched junction bases: 3. The CDR3 consists of 16 residues. The CDR3 nucleotides are TGTGCCAGCTCACCATTGGGACAGGGGGGCCAAGAGACCCAGTACTTC. This translates into CASSPLGQGGQETQYF.

This clonotype was detected ten times or more. The J gene is TRBJ2-7, the V gene TRBV7-6; D gene unclear. CDR3 length: 13 residues. CDR1 and CDR2 (germline): SGHVS, FNYEAQ. Trimming pared 8 bases from V and 4 bases from J, leaving 15 bases between. Here the CDR3 reads CASQWPGRYEQYF. The DNA for the CDR3 is TGTGCCAGCCAATGGCCGGGTCGTTACGAGCAGTACTTC.

This clonotype was counted many times. V and J are TRBV18 and TRBJ2-4; D not certain. The CDR3 is 13 residues long. Germline-derived CDR1 and CDR2 are KGHSH and LQKENI. Deletions cut 6 bases from V and 13 bases from J, with 19 bases between. The CDR3 sequence: CASSLDWEALQYF. As DNA, the CDR3 is TGTGCCAGCTCGCTAGACTGGGAAGCTTTGCAGTACTTC. Supplemented by reference TRBV18 and TRBJ2-4, the full variable domain reads NAGVMQNPRHLVRRRGQEARLRCSPMKGHSHVYWYRQLPEEGLKFMVYLQKENIIDESGMPKERFSAEFPKEGPSILRIQQVVRGDSAAYFCASSLDWEALQYFGAGTRLSVL.

The chain joins TRBV15 to TRBJ1-1; D is uncertain. Between the trimmed V and J ends, which lost 0 bases and 5 bases, there was a span of 19 bases. The CDR3 spans 17 residues. CDR1 is LNHNV and CDR2 is YYDKDF in the germline V gene (reference sequence). The CDR3 DNA reads as TGTGCCACCAGCAGAGATCTTCCAACGGCGGGATGGACTGAAGCTTTCTTT. This translates into CATSRDLPTAGWTEAFF.

This clonotype has a count of ten or more. V and J are TRBV20-1 and TRBJ1-6; no firm D call. V was clipped by 3 bases and J by 7 bases, with 19 bases between them. The CDR3 is 16 amino acids. In germline, CDR1 is DFQATT, CDR2 SNEGSKA (reference sequence). CDR3 sequence (DNA): TGCAGTGCTAGCGTTGAACGTATAGGTTTCAATTCACCCCTCCACTTT. Its translation is CSASVERIGFNSPLHF.

The table lists this clonotype with many counts. The chain joins TRBV10-2 to TRBJ1-2; D not certain. The germline CDR1 and CDR2 sequences are WSHSY and SAAADI. The CDR3 runs to 13 residues. Trimming pared 6 bases from V and 4 bases from J, leaving 12 bases between. The chain's CDR3 is CASSPGDLYGYTF. CDR3 DNA: TGCGCCAGCAGCCCCGGAGATCTCTATGGCTACACCTTC.

This clonotype was counted many times. At one of its ends the junction is not consistent with the germline gene, which may arise from a read error. The J gene is TRBJ2-2, the V gene TRBV6-1; TRBD2 matches 7 bases. The CDR3 sequence is 13 residues long. The germline gives CDR1 MNHNS, CDR2 SASEGT. The CDR3 nucleotides read TGTGCCAGTCATCAAACTCGGAGCGGGGAGCTGCTTTTT. The encoded protein is CASHQTRSGELLF.